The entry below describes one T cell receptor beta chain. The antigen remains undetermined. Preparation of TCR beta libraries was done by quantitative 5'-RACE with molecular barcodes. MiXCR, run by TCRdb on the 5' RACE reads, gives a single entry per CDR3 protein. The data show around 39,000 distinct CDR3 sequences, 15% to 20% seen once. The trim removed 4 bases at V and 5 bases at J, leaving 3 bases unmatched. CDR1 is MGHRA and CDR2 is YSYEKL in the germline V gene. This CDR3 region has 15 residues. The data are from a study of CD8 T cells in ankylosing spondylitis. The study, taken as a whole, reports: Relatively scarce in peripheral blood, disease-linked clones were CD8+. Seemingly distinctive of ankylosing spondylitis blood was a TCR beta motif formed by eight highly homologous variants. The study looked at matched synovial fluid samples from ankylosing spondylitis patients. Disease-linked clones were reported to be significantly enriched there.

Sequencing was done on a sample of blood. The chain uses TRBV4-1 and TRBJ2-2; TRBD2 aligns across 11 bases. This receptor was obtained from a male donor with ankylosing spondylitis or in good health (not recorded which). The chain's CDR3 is CASSPWTSGTGELFF. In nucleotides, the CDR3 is TGCGCCAGCAGCCCATGGACTAGCGGGACCGGGGAGCTGTTTTTT.